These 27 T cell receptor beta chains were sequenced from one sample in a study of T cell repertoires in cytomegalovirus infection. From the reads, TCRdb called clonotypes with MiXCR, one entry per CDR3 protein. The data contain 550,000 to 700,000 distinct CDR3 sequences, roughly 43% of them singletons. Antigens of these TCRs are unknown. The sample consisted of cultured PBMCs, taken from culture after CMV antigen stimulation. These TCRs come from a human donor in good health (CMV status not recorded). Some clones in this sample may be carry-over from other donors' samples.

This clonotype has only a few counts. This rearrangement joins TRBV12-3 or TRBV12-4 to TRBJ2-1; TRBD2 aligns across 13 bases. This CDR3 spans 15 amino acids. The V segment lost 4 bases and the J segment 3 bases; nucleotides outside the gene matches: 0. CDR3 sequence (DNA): TGTGCCAGCAGTTGGACTAGCGGGGGCTACAATGAGCAGTTCTTC. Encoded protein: CASSWTSGGYNEQFF.

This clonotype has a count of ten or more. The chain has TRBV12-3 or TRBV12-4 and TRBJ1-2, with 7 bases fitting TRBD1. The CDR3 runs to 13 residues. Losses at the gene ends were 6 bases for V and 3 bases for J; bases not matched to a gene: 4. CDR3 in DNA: TGTGCCAGCAGCTTCGGGACAGACTATGGCTACACCTTC. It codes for CASSFGTDYGYTF.

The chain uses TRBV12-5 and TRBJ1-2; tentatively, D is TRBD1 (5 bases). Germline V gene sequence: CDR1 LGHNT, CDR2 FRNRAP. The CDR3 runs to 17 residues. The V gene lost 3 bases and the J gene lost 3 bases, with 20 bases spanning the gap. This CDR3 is CASGFENKIGAHYGYTF. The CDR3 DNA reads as TGTGCTAGTGGTTTCGAGAACAAAATCGGGGCTCACTATGGCTACACCTTC.

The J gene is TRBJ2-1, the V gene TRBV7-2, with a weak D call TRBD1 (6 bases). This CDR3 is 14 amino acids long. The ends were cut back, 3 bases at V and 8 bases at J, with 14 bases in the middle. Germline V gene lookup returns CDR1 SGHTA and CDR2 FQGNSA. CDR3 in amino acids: CASSFRNRVDEQFF. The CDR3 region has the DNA TGTGCCAGCAGCTTCCGGAACAGGGTAGATGAGCAGTTCTTC.

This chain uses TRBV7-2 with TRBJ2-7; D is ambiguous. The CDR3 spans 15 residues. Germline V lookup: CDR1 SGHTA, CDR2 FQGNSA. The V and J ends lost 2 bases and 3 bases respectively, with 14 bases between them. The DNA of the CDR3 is TGTGCCAGCAGCTTACGACCTGGACGGAGCTACGAGCAGTACTTC. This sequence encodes CASSLRPGRSYEQYF. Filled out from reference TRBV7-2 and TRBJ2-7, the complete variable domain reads GAGVSQSPSNKVTEKGKDVELRCDPISGHTALYWYRQSLGQGLEFLIYFQGNSAPDKSGLPSDRFSAERTGGSVSTLTIQRTQQEDSAVYLCASSLRPGRSYEQYFGPGTRLTVT.

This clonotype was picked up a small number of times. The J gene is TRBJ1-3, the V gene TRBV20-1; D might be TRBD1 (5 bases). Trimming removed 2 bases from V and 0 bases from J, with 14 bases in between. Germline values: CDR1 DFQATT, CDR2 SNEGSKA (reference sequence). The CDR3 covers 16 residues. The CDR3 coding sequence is TGCAGTGCTAGAAGACAGCCGATCCGCTCTGGAAACACCATATATTTT. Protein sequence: CSARRQPIRSGNTIYF.

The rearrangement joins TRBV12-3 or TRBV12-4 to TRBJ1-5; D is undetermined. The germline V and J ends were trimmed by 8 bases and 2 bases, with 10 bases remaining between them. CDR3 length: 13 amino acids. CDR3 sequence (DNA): TGTGCCAGCCGTCCCTCTGGCAATCAGCCCCAGCATTTT. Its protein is CASRPSGNQPQHF.

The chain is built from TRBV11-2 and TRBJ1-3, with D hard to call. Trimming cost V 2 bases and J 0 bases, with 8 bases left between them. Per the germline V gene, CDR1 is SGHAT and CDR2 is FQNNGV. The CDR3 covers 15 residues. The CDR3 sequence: CASSLMGVSGNTIYF. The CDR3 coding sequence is TGTGCCAGCAGCTTAATGGGTGTCTCTGGAAACACCATATATTTT.

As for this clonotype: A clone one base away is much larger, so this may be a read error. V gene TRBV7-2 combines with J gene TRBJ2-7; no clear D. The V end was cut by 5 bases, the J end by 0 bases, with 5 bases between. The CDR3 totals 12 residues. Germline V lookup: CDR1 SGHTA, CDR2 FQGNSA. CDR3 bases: TGTGCCAGCAGCCCCTACTCCTACGAGCAGTACTTC. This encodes CASSPYSYEQYF.

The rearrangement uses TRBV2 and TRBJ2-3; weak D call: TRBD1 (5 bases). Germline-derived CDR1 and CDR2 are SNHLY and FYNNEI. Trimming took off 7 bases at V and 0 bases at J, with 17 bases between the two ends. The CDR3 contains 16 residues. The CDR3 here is CASKAGLVASTDTQYF. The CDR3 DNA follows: TGTGCCAGCAAGGCAGGGCTGGTGGCTAGCACAGATACGCAGTATTTT.

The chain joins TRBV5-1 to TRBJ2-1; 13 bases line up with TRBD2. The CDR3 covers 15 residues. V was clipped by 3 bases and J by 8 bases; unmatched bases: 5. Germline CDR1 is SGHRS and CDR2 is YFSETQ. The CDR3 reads CASSWGTSGKDEQFF. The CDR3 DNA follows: TGCGCCAGCAGCTGGGGGACTAGCGGGAAGGATGAGCAGTTCTTC.

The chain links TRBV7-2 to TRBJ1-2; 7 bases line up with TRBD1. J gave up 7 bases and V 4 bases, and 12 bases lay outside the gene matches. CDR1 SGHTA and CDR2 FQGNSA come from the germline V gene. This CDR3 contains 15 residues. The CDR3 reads CASSSQGGFNGGYTF. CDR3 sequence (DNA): TGTGCCAGCAGCTCCCAGGGGGGATTTAACGGTGGCTACACCTTC.

The CDR3 nucleotides are TGTGCCAGCAGCGGAGGCAACGCCGGTCAAGAGCAGTTCTTC. As protein: CASSGGNAGQEQFF. The rearrangement uses TRBV12-3 or TRBV12-4 and TRBJ2-1; weak D call: TRBD2 (5 bases). CDR3 length: 14 residues. Trimming left V 6 bases short and J 10 bases short, with 19 bases between.

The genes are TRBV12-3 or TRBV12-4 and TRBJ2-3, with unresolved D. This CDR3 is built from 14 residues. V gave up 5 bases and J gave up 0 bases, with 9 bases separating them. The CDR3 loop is CASSKYESTDTQYF. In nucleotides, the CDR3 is TGTGCCAGCAGTAAATACGAAAGCACAGATACGCAGTATTTT.

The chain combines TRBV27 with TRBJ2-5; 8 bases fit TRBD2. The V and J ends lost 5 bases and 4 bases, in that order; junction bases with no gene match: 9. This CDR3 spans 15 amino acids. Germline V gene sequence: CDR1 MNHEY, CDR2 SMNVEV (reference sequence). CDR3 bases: TGTGCCAGCAGTCCGCCGGGGGGGTTAGGAGAGACCCAGTACTTC. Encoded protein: CASSPPGGLGETQYF.

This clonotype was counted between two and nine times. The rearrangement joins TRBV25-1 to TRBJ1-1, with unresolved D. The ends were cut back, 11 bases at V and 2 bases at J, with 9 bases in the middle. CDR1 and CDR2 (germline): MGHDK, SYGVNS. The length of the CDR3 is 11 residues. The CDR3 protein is CAYWENTEAFF. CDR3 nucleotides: TGTGCCTACTGGGAAAACACTGAAGCTTTCTTT. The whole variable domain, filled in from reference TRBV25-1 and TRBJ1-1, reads EADIYQTPRYLVIGTGKKITLECSQTMGHDKMYWYQQDPGMELHLIHYSYGVNSTEKGDLSSESTVSRIRTEHFPLTLESARPSHTSQYLCAYWENTEAFFGQGTRLTVV.

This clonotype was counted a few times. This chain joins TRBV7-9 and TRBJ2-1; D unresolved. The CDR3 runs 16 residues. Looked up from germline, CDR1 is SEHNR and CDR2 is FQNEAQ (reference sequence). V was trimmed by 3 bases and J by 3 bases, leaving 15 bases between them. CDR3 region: CASSFWGKQGYNEQFF. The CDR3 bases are TGTGCCAGCAGCTTCTGGGGAAAGCAAGGCTACAATGAGCAGTTCTTC.

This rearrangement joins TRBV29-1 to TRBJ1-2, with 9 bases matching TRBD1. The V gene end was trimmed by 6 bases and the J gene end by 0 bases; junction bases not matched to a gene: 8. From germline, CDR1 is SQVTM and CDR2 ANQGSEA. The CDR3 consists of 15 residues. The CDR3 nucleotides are TGCAGCGTGAGGGGGACAGGGAGTACTAACTATGGCTACACCTTC. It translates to CSVRGTGSTNYGYTF.

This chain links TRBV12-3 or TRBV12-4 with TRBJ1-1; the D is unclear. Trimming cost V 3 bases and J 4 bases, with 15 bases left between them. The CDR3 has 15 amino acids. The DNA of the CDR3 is TGTGCCAGCAGTTTCTTTGGTTACACTCTCACTGAAGCTTTCTTT. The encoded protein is CASSFFGYTLTEAFF.

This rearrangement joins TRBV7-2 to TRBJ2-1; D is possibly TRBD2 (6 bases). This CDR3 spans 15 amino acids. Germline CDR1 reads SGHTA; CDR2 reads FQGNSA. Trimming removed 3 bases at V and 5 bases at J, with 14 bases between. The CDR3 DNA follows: TGTGCCAGCAGCTTGACGGGACTGGAAAACAATGAGCAGTTCTTC. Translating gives CASSLTGLENNEQFF.

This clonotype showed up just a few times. CDR3 sequence (DNA): TGTGCCAGCAGCTTAGACAGGGTGGGTCAAGAGACCCAGTACTTC. This translates into CASSLDRVGQETQYF. V is TRBV7-2 and J is TRBJ2-5; a weak D match, TRBD1 (6 bases). Looked up from germline, CDR1 is SGHTA and CDR2 is FQGNSA. The CDR3 spans 15 residues. Trimming took off 1 base at V and 2 bases at J, with 11 bases between the two ends.

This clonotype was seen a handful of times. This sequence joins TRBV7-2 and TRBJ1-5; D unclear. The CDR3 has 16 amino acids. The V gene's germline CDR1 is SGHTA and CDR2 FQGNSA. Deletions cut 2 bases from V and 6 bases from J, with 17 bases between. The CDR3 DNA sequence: TGTGCCAGCAGCTTAATATCAGGTTTAGTAGGTCAGCCCCAGCATTTT. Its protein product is CASSLISGLVGQPQHF.

The CDR3 protein is CSVKTSTPYNEQFF. The DNA for the CDR3 is TGCAGCGTTAAGACTAGCACCCCCTACAATGAGCAGTTCTTC. The V call is TRBV29-1, the J call TRBJ2-1; 7 bases match TRBD2. CDR3 size: 14 residues. The germline gives CDR1 SQVTM, CDR2 ANQGSEA. Trimming took 5 bases from V and 2 from J; bases not matched to a gene: 6.

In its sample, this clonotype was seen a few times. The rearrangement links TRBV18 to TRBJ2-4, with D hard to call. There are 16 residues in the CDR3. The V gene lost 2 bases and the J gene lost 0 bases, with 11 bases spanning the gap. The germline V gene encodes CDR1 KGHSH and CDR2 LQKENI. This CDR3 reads CASSPNWGLAKNIQYF. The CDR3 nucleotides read TGTGCCAGCTCACCAAATTGGGGATTAGCCAAAAACATTCAGTACTTC.

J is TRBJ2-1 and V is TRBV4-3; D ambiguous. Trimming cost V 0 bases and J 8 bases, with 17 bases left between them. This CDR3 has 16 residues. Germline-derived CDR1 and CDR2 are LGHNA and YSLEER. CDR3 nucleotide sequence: TGCGCCAGCAGCCAAGATCTTGGGCTGCCCGCGGATGAGCAGTTCTTC. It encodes CASSQDLGLPADEQFF.

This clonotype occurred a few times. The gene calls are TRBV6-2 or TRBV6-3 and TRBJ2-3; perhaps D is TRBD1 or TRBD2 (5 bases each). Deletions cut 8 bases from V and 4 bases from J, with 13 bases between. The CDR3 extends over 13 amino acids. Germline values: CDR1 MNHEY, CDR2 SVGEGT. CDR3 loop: CASVGTAADTQYF. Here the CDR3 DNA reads TGTGCCAGCGTGGGGACCGCCGCAGATACGCAGTATTTT.

The CDR3, as DNA: TGTGCCAGCAGCTTAGCGGGGGGCACACCCGGGTATGGCTACACCTTC. Amino acids: CASSLAGGTPGYGYTF. The genes are TRBV7-2 and TRBJ1-2, with D perhaps TRBD1 (6 bases). Germline V gene sequence: CDR1 SGHTA, CDR2 FQGNSA. CDR3 length: 16 amino acids. V gave up 0 bases and J gave up 5 bases, with 16 bases separating them. The full variable domain, its missing parts supplied by reference TRBV7-2 and TRBJ1-2, is GAGVSQSPSNKVTEKGKDVELRCDPISGHTALYWYRQSLGQGLEFLIYFQGNSAPDKSGLPSDRFSAERTGGSVSTLTIQRTQQEDSAVYLCASSLAGGTPGYGYTFGSGTRLTVV.